The sequence of this T cell receptor beta chain was determined in a study of blood T cell repertoires in COVID-19. Overall study context: Acute and convalescent COVID-19 specimens originated in the United States, Italy and Spain. In each case, the material was cDNA or gDNA derived from T cells, B-cell-depleted T cells, or PBMCs.

Under the authors' procedure: Amplification of reference gene primers was used by the study to estimate nucleated cell counts. The method was immunoSEQ multiplex PCR; TCRdb's version includes in-frame clones alone and lacks a portion of them. V and J calls and clone size are those listed in that table; D and trimming were worked out from the DNA. Counted here are about 94,000 clones, roughly 80% occurring once; the ten biggest clones make up around 6.5%. Germline V gives CDR1 MGHRA, CDR2 YSYEKL. The CDR3 has 16 residues. The ends were cut back, 1 base at V and 2 bases at J, with 13 bases in the middle.

V and J are TRBV4-1 and TRBJ2-3; D is possibly TRBD2 (6 bases). The clonotype comes from a man aged 60-69 years with acute or convalescent COVID-19. Sample: peripheral blood. CDR3: CASSQGDSKLTDTQYF. The CDR3 bases are TGCGCCAGCAGCCAAGGGGACTCCAAACTCACAGATACGCAGTATTTT.